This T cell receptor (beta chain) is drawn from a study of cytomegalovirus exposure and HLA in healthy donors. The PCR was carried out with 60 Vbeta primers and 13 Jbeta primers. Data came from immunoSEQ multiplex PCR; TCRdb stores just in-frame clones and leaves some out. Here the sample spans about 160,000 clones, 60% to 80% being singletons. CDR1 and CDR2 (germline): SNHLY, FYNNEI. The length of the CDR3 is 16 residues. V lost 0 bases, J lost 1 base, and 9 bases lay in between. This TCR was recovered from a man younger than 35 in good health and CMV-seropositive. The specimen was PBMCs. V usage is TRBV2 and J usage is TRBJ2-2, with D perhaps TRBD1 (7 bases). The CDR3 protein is CASSEARDRNTGELFF. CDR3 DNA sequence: TGTGCCAGCAGTGAAGCGCGGGACAGGAACACCGGGGAGCTGTTTTTT.